This passage covers 17 T cell receptor beta chains from one sample sequenced in a study of somatic mutations in cytotoxic T cells in rheumatoid arthritis. The protocol was immunoSEQ multiplex PCR, while the TCRdb copy is restricted to in-frame clones and leaves out a portion. The sample gives some 2,400 clones, 77% of which show up once; around 44% is in the top ten. The sample comprised CD8+ T cells sorted from blood. The origin of the receptors is an older man with rheumatoid arthritis.

The J gene is TRBJ2-3, the V gene TRBV27; D gene ambiguous. CDR3 length equals 14 residues. Per the germline V gene, CDR1 is MNHEY and CDR2 is SMNVEV (reference sequence). V dropped 8 bases and J dropped 0 bases, with 12 bases sitting between them. CDR3 amino acids: CASRQATSTDTQYF. DNA for the CDR3: TGTGCCAGCCGCCAGGCAACTAGCACAGATACGCAGTATTTT.

The chain recombines TRBV9 with TRBJ1-1; possible D gene TRBD1, 5 bases. This CDR3 comprises 15 residues. V gave up 0 bases and J gave up 1 base, with 10 bases separating them. Germline assignment: CDR1 SGDLS and CDR2 YYNGEE. Here the CDR3 reads CASSVGTGSNTEAFF. CDR3 DNA sequence: TGTGCCAGCAGCGTAGGAACAGGCTCGAACACTGAAGCTTTCTTT.

A single count supports this clone. J is TRBJ2-7 and V is TRBV28, with 9 bases fitting TRBD2. This CDR3 spans 15 amino acids. CDR1 is MDHEN, CDR2 SYDVKM, per germline. The J segment lost 4 bases and the V segment lost 4 bases, leaving 8 bases of the junction unmatched. CDR3 loop: CASSSITSGLYEQYF. The CDR3 DNA reads TGTGCCAGCAGTTCAATAACTAGCGGGCTTTACGAGCAGTACTTC.

This clone is medium-sized. The rearrangement uses TRBV6-1 and TRBJ1-4; TRBD1 aligns across 7 bases. The CDR3 is 16 residues long. Germline V gene data show CDR1 as MNHNS and CDR2 as SASEGT. Losses at the gene ends were 3 bases for V and 8 bases for J; bases not matched to a gene: 12. This CDR3 is CASSDLSGTDLEKLFF. CDR3 nucleotide sequence: TGTGCCAGCAGTGACCTTTCGGGGACAGACCTCGAAAAACTGTTTTTT.

The V and J genes are TRBV2 and TRBJ2-7, with a possible D match to TRBD1 (6 bases). This CDR3 is 13 amino acids long. The V gene lost 7 bases and the J gene lost 1 base, with 11 bases spanning the gap. CDR1 is SNHLY, CDR2 FYNNEI, per germline. The CDR3, as DNA: TGTGCCAGCACCCGACAGGATTCCTACGAGCAGTACTTC. Amino acid sequence: CASTRQDSYEQYF.

The rearrangement uses TRBV7-2 and TRBJ2-1; TRBD1 is a possible D gene (6 bases). Looked up from germline, CDR1 is SGHTA and CDR2 is FQGNSA. Trimming removed 1 base at V and 9 bases at J, with 10 bases between. The length of the CDR3 is 13 residues. CDR3 loop: CASSLEDSVEQFF. The CDR3 nucleotides read TGTGCCAGCAGCTTAGAGGACAGCGTTGAGCAGTTCTTC.

The chain carries TRBV7-6 and TRBJ1-5; 8 bases are shared with TRBD1. The CDR3 sequence is 17 residues long. The germline CDR1 and CDR2 sequences are SGHVS and FNYEAQ. V shed 1 base and J 6 bases; nucleotides not matched to a gene: 11. The CDR3 nucleotides are TGTGCCAGCAGCTTAGGGCCAGGGGGCGCGACTAGTCAGCCCCAGCATTTT. Protein product: CASSLGPGGATSQPQHF. Filled out from reference TRBV7-6 and TRBJ1-5, the complete variable domain reads GAGVSQSPRYKVTKRGQDVALRCDPISGHVSLYWYRQALGQGPEFLTYFNYEAQQDKSGLPNDRFSAERPEGSISTLTIQRTEQRDSAMYRCASSLGPGGATSQPQHFGDGTRLSIL.

In this sample, this clone is large. This sequence joins TRBV7-8 and TRBJ2-3; 7 nucleotides align to TRBD2. The CDR3 consists of 15 residues. With V trimmed by 2 bases and J by 4 bases, 6 bases remained unmatched. Germline values: CDR1 SGHVS, CDR2 FQNEAQ. CDR3: CASSLRGGTPDTQYF. In DNA, the CDR3 is TGTGCCAGCAGCTTACGCGGGGGAACCCCAGATACGCAGTATTTT. The variable domain in full, completed from reference TRBV7-8 and TRBJ2-3, reads GAGVSQSPRYKVAKRGQDVALRCDPISGHVSLFWYQQALGQGPEFLTYFQNEAQLDKSGLPSDRFFAERPEGSVSTLKIQRTQQEDSAVYLCASSLRGGTPDTQYFGPGTRLTVL.

V gene TRBV19 combines with J gene TRBJ2-2, with TRBD2 identical over 12 bases. V was pared by 5 bases and J by 6 bases, with 7 bases of the junction left unmatched. CDR1 LNHDA and CDR2 SQIVND come from the germline V gene (reference sequence). The CDR3 is 16 residues long. CDR3 DNA: TGTGCCAGTAGTTTCGGACTAGCGGGAAGGGCCGGGGAGCTGTTTTTT. Residues: CASSFGLAGRAGELFF.

Worth noting for this clone: Given a far larger clone just one base away, this is likely a sequencing read error. Other nucleotide sequences from this sample produce the same CDR3. This chain links TRBV6-5 with TRBJ2-7; 9 bases line up with TRBD1. The V gene end was trimmed by 8 bases and the J gene end by 1 base; junction bases not matched to a gene: 6. From germline, CDR1 is MNHEY and CDR2 SVGAGI. This CDR3 comprises 14 residues. The CDR3 DNA follows: TGTGCCAGCCGTCAGGACAGGGGTTCCTACGAGCAGTACTTC. Protein product: CASRQDRGSYEQYF.

The rearrangement joins TRBV4-1 to TRBJ1-5, with D hard to call. V was trimmed by 0 bases and J by 11 bases, leaving 11 bases between them. The CDR3 extends over 13 amino acids. From germline, CDR1 is MGHRA and CDR2 YSYEKL. CDR3 sequence: CASSQDVDESQHF. The CDR3 bases are TGCGCCAGCAGCCAAGATGTAGATGAGTCCCAGCATTTT.

The rearrangement uses TRBV6-1 and TRBJ1-2; no clear D. CDR3 size: 14 residues. The ends were cut back, 7 bases at V and 6 bases at J, with 18 bases in the middle. Germline CDR1 MNHNS, CDR2 SASEGT. CDR3 sequence reads: CASIEPRKIDGYTF. In DNA, the CDR3 is TGTGCCAGCATCGAGCCCCGTAAAATTGATGGCTACACCTTC.

V usage is TRBV19 and J usage is TRBJ2-1; a weak D match, TRBD1 (6 bases). V lost 3 bases, J lost 7 bases, and 13 bases lay in between. CDR3 size: 14 residues. The V gene's germline CDR1 is LNHDA and CDR2 SQIVND (reference sequence). CDR3 sequence: CASSMFGRGNEQFF. The CDR3 DNA reads as TGTGCCAGTAGTATGTTTGGAAGGGGGAATGAGCAGTTCTTC.

The chain combines TRBV10-3 with TRBJ2-4; a weak D match, TRBD2 (5 bases). Germline lookup yields CDR1 ENHRY and CDR2 SYGVKD. The V end was cut by 5 bases, the J end by 1 base, with 21 bases between. This CDR3 has 18 amino acids. The chain's CDR3 is CAISSRAPSNGAKNIQYF. The CDR3 nucleotides are TGTGCCATCAGTTCGCGGGCTCCTTCAAATGGGGCCAAAAACATTCAGTACTTC.

The chain carries TRBV5-6 and TRBJ2-1, with D maybe TRBD2 (6 bases). Trimming removed 4 bases from V and 8 bases from J, with 19 bases in between. CDR1 is SGHDT, CDR2 YYEEEE, per germline. The CDR3 has 15 amino acids. The CDR3 coding sequence is TGTGCCAGCAGCCTCGGGACTTTCTTAGTATATGAGCAGTTCTTC. Its translation is CASSLGTFLVYEQFF.

The rearrangement uses TRBV27 and TRBJ1-1; D is uncertain. CDR3 length: 13 residues. Trimming stripped 5 bases from V and 0 bases from J, with 7 bases between. Germline V gives CDR1 MNHEY, CDR2 SMNVEV (reference sequence). The CDR3 DNA reads as TGTGCCAGCAGTCTAACAGTGAACACTGAAGCTTTCTTT. This sequence encodes CASSLTVNTEAFF.

The rearrangement uses TRBV7-9 and TRBJ2-7, with D unresolved. CDR3 length equals 15 residues. Germline-derived CDR1 and CDR2 are SEHNR and FQNEAQ (reference sequence). Trimming removed 4 bases from V and 4 bases from J, with 17 bases in between. CDR3 sequence: CASSSQMSHGYEQYF. The DNA of the CDR3 is TGTGCCAGCAGCTCCCAGATGAGCCACGGGTACGAGCAGTACTTC.